This T cell receptor beta chain was identified during a study of blood T cell repertoires in COVID-19. The CDR3 extends over 16 amino acids. V gave up 2 bases and J gave up 4 bases; unmatched junction bases: 5. The germline V gene has CDR1 SGHVS and CDR2 FQNEAQ. The method was immunoSEQ multiplex PCR; TCRdb's version includes in-frame clones alone and lacks a portion of them. The data contain about 440,000 clones, 80% to 90% of them singletons. The TCR sequence derives from a woman in her 30s with acute or convalescent COVID-19. J is TRBJ2-2 and V is TRBV7-8, with 9 nucleotides matching TRBD1. Sequencing was done on a sample of peripheral blood. DNA for the CDR3: TGTGCCAGCAGCTTATACAGGGGGCAATCCACCGGGGAGCTGTTTTTT. As protein: CASSLYRGQSTGELFF. The complete variable domain, with remaining parts taken from reference TRBV7-8 and TRBJ2-2, reads GAGVSQSPRYKVAKRGQDVALRCDPISGHVSLFWYQQALGQGPEFLTYFQNEAQLDKSGLPSDRFFAERPEGSVSTLKIQRTQQEDSAVYLCASSLYRGQSTGELFFGEGSRLTVL.